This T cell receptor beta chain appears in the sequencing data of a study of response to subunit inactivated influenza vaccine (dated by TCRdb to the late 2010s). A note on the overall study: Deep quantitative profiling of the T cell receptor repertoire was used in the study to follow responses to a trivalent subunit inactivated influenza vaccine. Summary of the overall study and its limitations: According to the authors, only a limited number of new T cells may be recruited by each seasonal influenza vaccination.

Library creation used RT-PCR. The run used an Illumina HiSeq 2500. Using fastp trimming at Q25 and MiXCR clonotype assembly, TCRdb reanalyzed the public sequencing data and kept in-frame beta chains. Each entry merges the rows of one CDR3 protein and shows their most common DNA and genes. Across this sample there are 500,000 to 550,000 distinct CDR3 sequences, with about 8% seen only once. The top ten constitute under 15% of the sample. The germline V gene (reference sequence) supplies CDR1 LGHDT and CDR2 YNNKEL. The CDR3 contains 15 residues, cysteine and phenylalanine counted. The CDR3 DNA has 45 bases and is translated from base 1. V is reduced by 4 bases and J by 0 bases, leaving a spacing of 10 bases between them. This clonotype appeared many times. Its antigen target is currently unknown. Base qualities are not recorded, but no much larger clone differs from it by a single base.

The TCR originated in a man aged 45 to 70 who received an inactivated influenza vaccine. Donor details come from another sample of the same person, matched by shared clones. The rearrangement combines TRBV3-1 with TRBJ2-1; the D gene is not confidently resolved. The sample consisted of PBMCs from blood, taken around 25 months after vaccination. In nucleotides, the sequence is TGTGCCAGCAGCCCGGACCCGAGCTCCTACAATGAGCAGTTCTTC. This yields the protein CASSPDPSSYNEQFF.